Each of the 8 T cell receptor beta chains below was sequenced from the same sample in a study of blood T cells in healthy people across ages. Primed by a sample-barcoded 5' primer and a J-beta primer mix, a second PCR proceeded for roughly 7 to 12 cycles. TCRdb recomputed calls from the 5' RACE reads with MiXCR, one row per CDR3 protein. Of about a million distinct CDR3 sequences listed, around 54% are singletons. The source material was blood. Every receptor here comes from a woman aged 55-69 years in good health.

In its sample, this clonotype was seen a few times. The chain is built from TRBV6-6 and TRBJ2-7; maybe TRBD1 (6 bases). The CDR3 covers 12 residues. V was trimmed by 5 bases and J by 5 bases, leaving 10 bases between them. Germline V lookup: CDR1 MNHNY, CDR2 SVGAGI (reference sequence). The CDR3 bases are TGTGCCAGCAGTCTACGGACAGACGAGCAGTACTTC. Its protein product is CASSLRTDEQYF.

This chain connects TRBV20-1 to TRBJ2-5; D unclear. Germline-derived CDR1 and CDR2 are DFQATT and SNEGSKA (reference sequence). V lost 6 bases and J 4 bases, leaving 15 bases between the germline ends. The CDR3 has 13 residues. CDR3 DNA: TGCAGTGCCCCTAGGAAGCTTGGAGAGACCCAGTACTTC. Encoded protein: CSAPRKLGETQYF.

The J gene is TRBJ2-5, the V gene TRBV7-3; weak D call: TRBD2 (6 bases). Per germline, CDR1 SGHTA and CDR2 FQGTGA. The V end lost 5 bases, the J end lost 1 base, and 14 bases lay between the germline ends. The CDR3 covers 15 residues. CDR3 in amino acids: CASSLQRGLQETQYF. CDR3 sequence (DNA): TGTGCCAGCAGCCTCCAGAGGGGACTCCAAGAGACCCAGTACTTC.

The chain is built from TRBV29-1 and TRBJ2-1, with D possibly TRBD2 on 5 matching bases. V was pared by 3 bases and J by 1 base, with 13 bases between. CDR1 is SQVTM and CDR2 is ANQGSEA in the germline V gene. The CDR3 is 15 amino acids. In DNA form, the CDR3 reads TGCAGCGTTGAGGTCGGACGGGGATCCTACAATGAGCAGTTCTTC. It translates to CSVEVGRGSYNEQFF.

This chain connects TRBV20-1 to TRBJ2-3; 11 bases map to TRBD2. The CDR3 has 14 amino acids. CDR1 is DFQATT, CDR2 SNEGSKA, per germline (reference sequence). After removal of 5 bases from V and 2 bases from J, the junction contained 3 bases not matched to a gene. CDR3 amino acids: CSALAGGITDTQYF. The DNA for the CDR3 is TGCAGTGCTCTAGCGGGAGGAATCACAGATACGCAGTATTTT.

The chain has TRBV6-5 and TRBJ2-7; D possibly corresponds to TRBD1 (6 bases). Germline V gives CDR1 MNHEY, CDR2 SVGAGI. V dropped 6 bases and J dropped 7 bases, with 22 bases sitting between them. The length of the CDR3 is 15 residues. As DNA, the CDR3 is TGTGCCAGCAGCTTGCAAGGGGGAGTCTTGGGGGAGCAGTACTTC. Translating it yields CASSLQGGVLGEQYF.

CDR3 sequence (DNA): TGTGCCAGCAGCCCCCGGGGACAGGGTGCAGAAAAACTGTTTTTT. Its protein is CASSPRGQGAEKLFF. V is TRBV7-9 and J is TRBJ1-4; TRBD1 matches 9 bases. There are 15 residues in the CDR3. With V trimmed by 5 bases and J by 8 bases, 9 bases remained unmatched. Germline assignment: CDR1 SEHNR and CDR2 FQNEAQ (reference sequence).

This clonotype was seen only a few times. The rearrangement uses TRBV7-2 and TRBJ2-1; tentative D call: TRBD1 (5 bases). The DNA matches TRBJ2-7 better at its end, which makes the J call doubtful. Germline CDR1 reads SGHTA; CDR2 reads FQGNSA. The CDR3 is 12 residues long. The CDR3 nucleotides read TGTGCCAGCAGGTACAGGTACAATGAGCAGTACTTC. Residues: CASRYRYNEQYF.